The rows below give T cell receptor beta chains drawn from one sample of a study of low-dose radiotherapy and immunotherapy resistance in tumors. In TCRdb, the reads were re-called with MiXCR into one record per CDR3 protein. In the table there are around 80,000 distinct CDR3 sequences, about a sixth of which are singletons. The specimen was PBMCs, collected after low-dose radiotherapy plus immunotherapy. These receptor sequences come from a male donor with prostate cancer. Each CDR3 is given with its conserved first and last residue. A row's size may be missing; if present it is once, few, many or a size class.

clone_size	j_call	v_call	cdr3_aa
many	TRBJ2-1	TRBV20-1	CSARDPLNNEQFF
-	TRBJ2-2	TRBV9	CASSPRGLAAYTGELFFF
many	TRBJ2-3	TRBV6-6	CASTTYLAGGADTQYF
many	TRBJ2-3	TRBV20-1	CSARDPRLAGKTDTQYF
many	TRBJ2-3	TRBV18	CASSPPRLADTDTQYF
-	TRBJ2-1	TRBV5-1	CASSDGGEQFF
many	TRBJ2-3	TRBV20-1	CSGRKTRALADTQYF
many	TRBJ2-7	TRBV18	CASSPTSQLSYEQYF
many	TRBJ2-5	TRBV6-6	CASGLRDYIQETQYF
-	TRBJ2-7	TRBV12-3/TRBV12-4	CASSPGLGKEYEQYF
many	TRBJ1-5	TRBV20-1	CSAQDSGKTYSNQPQHF
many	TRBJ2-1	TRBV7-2	CAWGTGNNEQFF
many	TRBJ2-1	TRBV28	CASSFQQGYNEQFF
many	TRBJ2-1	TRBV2	CASSEEMGIGEQFF
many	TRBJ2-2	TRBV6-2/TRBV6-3	CASTPFTGELFF
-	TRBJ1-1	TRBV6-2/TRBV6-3	CASSYRIVEGVTEAFF
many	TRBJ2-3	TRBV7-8	CASSLGVPHSTDTQYF
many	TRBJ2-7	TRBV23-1	CASSPDQGLAPEQYF
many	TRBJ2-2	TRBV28	CASSFGAGELFF
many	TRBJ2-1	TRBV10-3	CAIGSGLAGSNEQFF
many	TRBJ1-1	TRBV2	CASRPGQSNTEAFF
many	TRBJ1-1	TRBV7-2	CASSSGGAVNTEAFF
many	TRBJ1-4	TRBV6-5	CASSRNPTNEKLFF
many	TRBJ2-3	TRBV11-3	CASSLGDTQYF